A selection of T cell receptor beta chains follows, all from one sample in a study of T cells in tumors after PD-1 blockade. Using immunoSEQ multiplex PCR, the repertoire was profiled, and TCRdb retains in-frame clones only, with some absent. This sample has roughly 48,000 clones, with roughly 80% found just once. The material sequenced was PBMCs, taken before anti-PD-1 treatment. The source is a human donor with basal cell carcinoma. The CDR3 runs from the conserved cysteine through the conserved F or W. Each record gives: clone size, J gene, V gene, D gene, CDR3 protein, CDR3 DNA. D genes are given only for firm matches. Expanded clones get a size class; other rows say once, few or many, or leave the size out.

size: NA
J: TRBJ2-7
V: TRBV6-6
D: NA
CDR3: CASSYSDGEPYEQYF
DNA: TGTGCCAGCAGTTACTCCGACGGGGAGCCCTACGAGCAGTACTTC

size: NA
J: TRBJ1-1
V: TRBV7-2
D: TRBD1
CDR3: CASSFGTGRTEAFF
DNA: TGTGCCAGCAGCTTTGGGACAGGGAGGACTGAAGCTTTCTTT

size: NA
J: TRBJ1-1
V: TRBV7-8
D: NA
CDR3: CASSPLGGLNTEAFF
DNA: TGTGCCAGCAGCCCCTTGGGGGGCTTGAACACTGAAGCTTTCTTT

size: NA
J: TRBJ1-4
V: TRBV11-1
D: TRBD1
CDR3: CASRPGQGATNEKLFF
DNA: TGTGCCAGCAGACCGGGACAGGGGGCAACTAATGAAAAACTGTTTTTT

size: NA
J: TRBJ2-1
V: TRBV19
D: TRBD1
CDR3: CASSSDRGSVNEQFF
DNA: TGTGCCAGTAGTTCCGACAGGGGGAGCGTCAATGAGCAGTTCTTC

size: NA
J: TRBJ2-7
V: TRBV30
D: NA
CDR3: CAWSAGETYEQYF
DNA: TGTGCCTGGAGTGCAGGGGAGACCTACGAGCAGTACTTC

size: NA
J: TRBJ1-1
V: TRBV6-5
D: NA
CDR3: CASSYKRGLTEAFF
DNA: TGTGCCAGCAGTTACAAGCGGGGGCTAACTGAAGCTTTCTTT

size: NA
J: TRBJ2-5
V: TRBV4-2
D: TRBD2
CDR3: CASRGLGQETQYF
DNA: TGTGCCAGCAGAGGACTAGGCCAAGAGACCCAGTACTTC

size: NA
J: TRBJ2-7
V: TRBV6-1
D: TRBD2
CDR3: CASSEAVGGASYEQYF
DNA: TGTGCCAGCAGTGAAGCAGTCGGGGGGGCCTCCTACGAGCAGTACTTC

size: NA
J: TRBJ2-7
V: TRBV19
D: NA
CDR3: CASSAIPHYEQYF
DNA: TGTGCCAGTAGTGCGATCCCTCACTACGAGCAGTACTTC

size: NA
J: TRBJ1-1
V: TRBV10-3
D: NA
CDR3: CAISQGITEAFF
DNA: TGTGCCATCAGTCAGGGAATCACTGAAGCTTTCTTT

size: NA
J: TRBJ2-7
V: TRBV19
D: TRBD1
CDR3: CASRSPGQGSYEQYF
DNA: TGTGCCAGTAGATCTCCGGGACAGGGGTCCTACGAGCAGTACTTC

size: NA
J: TRBJ2-3
V: TRBV10-3
D: TRBD2
CDR3: CAISASGATDTQYF
DNA: TGTGCCATCAGTGCGAGCGGGGCCACAGATACGCAGTATTTT

size: once
J: TRBJ1-2
V: TRBV10-3
D: NA
CDR3: CAISEYPMQEHQYGYTF
DNA: TGTGCCATCAGTGAGTACCCCATGCAGGAACACCAATATGGCTACACCTTC

size: NA
J: TRBJ2-5
V: TRBV7-9
D: TRBD2
CDR3: CASSPSGIFQETQYF
DNA: TGTGCCAGCAGCCCCAGCGGGATATTCCAAGAGACCCAGTACTTC

size: NA
J: TRBJ2-5
V: TRBV28
D: NA
CDR3: CASSFGQGVETQYF
DNA: TGTGCCAGCAGTTTTGGTCAGGGAGTAGAGACCCAGTACTTC